This passage covers 12 T cell receptor beta chains from one sample sequenced in a study of early T cells in non-severe SARS-CoV-2 infection. TCRdb processed the 5' RACE reads anew with MiXCR; each CDR3 protein has one entry. The sample contains 28,000 or so distinct CDR3 sequences, around 6.6% of which appear only once. The sequencing input was whole blood. The receptors derive from an adult who was a healthcare worker with PCR-confirmed SARS-CoV-2 infection or an uninfected control (not recorded which).

This clonotype was seen repeatedly, ten times or more. CDR3 loop: CASSLSGGTSYEQYF. The CDR3 DNA sequence: TGTGCCAGCAGCTTAAGCGGGGGGACCTCCTACGAGCAGTACTTC. This sequence joins TRBV11-3 and TRBJ2-7, with 9 bases lining up with TRBD2. CDR3 length: 15 amino acids. The germline V gene has CDR1 SGHNT and CDR2 YENEEA. The J segment lost 0 bases and the V segment lost 2 bases, leaving 2 bases of the junction unmatched. Combining the CDR3 with reference TRBV11-3 and TRBJ2-7 gives the whole variable domain EAGVVQSPRYKIIEKKQPVAFWCNPISGHNTLYWYLQNLGQGPELLIRYENEEAVDDSQLPKDRFSAERLKGVDSTLKIQPAELGDSAVYLCASSLSGGTSYEQYFGPGTRLTVT.

In this sample, this clonotype is large. The chain employs TRBV6-1 and TRBJ2-2; no firm D call. There are 13 residues in the CDR3. Trimming pared 2 bases from V and 3 bases from J, leaving 4 bases between. Looked up from germline, CDR1 is MNHNS and CDR2 is SASEGT. In DNA form, the CDR3 reads TGTGCCAGCAGTGAATGGGACACCGGGGAGCTGTTTTTT. Its translation is CASSEWDTGELFF.

The chain employs TRBV7-8 and TRBJ2-2; possibly TRBD1 for D (7 bases). V shed 5 bases and J shed 1 base, with 17 bases lying between them. The CDR3 is made up of 17 amino acids. In germline, CDR1 is SGHVS, CDR2 FQNEAQ. The CDR3 here is CASSLQGGAWNTGELFF. As DNA, the CDR3 is TGTGCCAGCAGCCTTCAGGGGGGCGCATGGAACACCGGGGAGCTGTTTTTT.

The table lists this clonotype with many counts. V usage is TRBV19 and J usage is TRBJ2-1; 9 bases map to TRBD2. V lost 3 bases, J lost 4 bases, and 4 bases stayed unmatched. Germline V gene sequence: CDR1 LNHDA, CDR2 SQIVND (reference sequence). This CDR3 has 15 amino acids. In DNA form, the CDR3 reads TGTGCCAGTAGTATCACGCTAGCGGGGTACAATGAGCAGTTCTTC. This gives the protein CASSITLAGYNEQFF. Drawing the rest from reference TRBV19 and TRBJ2-1, the complete variable domain is DGGITQSPKYLFRKEGQNVTLSCEQNLNHDAMYWYRQDPGQGLRLIYYSQIVNDFQKGDIAEGYSVSREKKESFPLTVTSAQKNPTAFYLCASSITLAGYNEQFFGPGTRLTVL.

This chain links TRBV12-3 or TRBV12-4 with TRBJ1-1; TRBD1 agrees at 7 bases. The CDR3 has 13 residues. Losses at the gene ends were 3 bases for V and 5 bases for J; bases not matched to a gene: 3. Here the CDR3 reads CASSFQGGTEAFF. In DNA form, the CDR3 reads TGTGCCAGCAGTTTTCAGGGGGGGACTGAAGCTTTCTTT.

This clonotype appeared many times. The chain uses TRBV30 and TRBJ1-1; D not resolved. Trimming stripped 3 bases from V and 0 bases from J, with 11 bases between. The germline V gene encodes CDR1 GTSNPN and CDR2 SVGIG (reference sequence). CDR3 length: 14 amino acids. The CDR3 loop is CAWSTRLMNTEAFF. CDR3 in DNA: TGTGCCTGGAGCACCCGTTTAATGAACACTGAAGCTTTCTTT.

This clonotype was detected ten times or more. This chain connects TRBV29-1 to TRBJ1-1; D is perhaps TRBD1 (5 bases). Trimming pared 6 bases from V and 3 bases from J, leaving 11 bases between. Germline loops: CDR1 SQVTM, CDR2 ANQGSEA. This CDR3 region has 12 residues. Here the CDR3 DNA reads TGCAGCGTACACGGGGACTACACTGAAGCTTTCTTT. Encoded protein: CSVHGDYTEAFF. The full variable domain, completed using reference TRBV29-1 and TRBJ1-1, is SAVISQKPSRDICQRGTSLTIQCQVDSQVTMMFWYRQQPGQSLTLIATANQGSEATYESGFVIDKFPISRPNLTFSTLTVSNMSPEDSSIYLCSVHGDYTEAFFGQGTRLTVV.

This clonotype was counted ten times or more. This chain joins TRBV11-3 and TRBJ2-7; D is tentatively TRBD1 or TRBD2 (5 bases each). The CDR3 contains 11 residues. The germline gives CDR1 SGHNT, CDR2 YENEEA. V shed 7 bases and J shed 6 bases, with 10 bases lying between them. The DNA for the CDR3 is TGTGCCAGCATGGGGGAGTCCGAGCAGTACTTC. Protein: CASMGESEQYF.

This clonotype was recorded many times. The rearrangement uses TRBV6-5 and TRBJ2-2, with 16 positions matching TRBD2. The ends lost 6 bases at V and 6 bases at J; junction bases unmatched: 7. The germline V gene has CDR1 MNHEY and CDR2 SVGAGI. The CDR3 totals 17 residues. The CDR3 DNA reads TGTGCCAGCAGCCCCACGGGACTAGCGGGAGGGGCCGGGGAGCTGTTTTTT. This codes for CASSPTGLAGGAGELFF.

This clonotype has a count of ten or more. The V and J genes are TRBV6-5 and TRBJ2-5, with D possibly called TRBD1 or TRBD2 (5 bases each). The CDR3 sequence is 20 residues long. V lost 5 bases to trimming and J lost 0 bases, with 28 bases between them. CDR1 is MNHEY, CDR2 SVGAGI, per germline. The DNA for the CDR3 is TGTGCCAGCAGTGTATGGCCCCTTTGGGGTGGGGACCCTAACCAAGAGACCCAGTACTTC. Residues: CASSVWPLWGGDPNQETQYF.

Many counts were recorded for this clonotype. This chain connects TRBV6-2 or TRBV6-3 to TRBJ1-6; D remains ambiguous. The CDR3 runs 14 residues. V lost 4 bases and J 6 bases, leaving 10 bases between the germline ends. The germline gives CDR1 MNHEY, CDR2 SVGEGT. The CDR3 nucleotides are TGTGCCAGCAGTTCACAGCCTTCTAATTCACCCCTCCACTTT. It translates to CASSSQPSNSPLHF.

This clonotype was seen at least ten times. The J gene is TRBJ1-5, the V gene TRBV2; tentative D call: TRBD1 (6 bases). V dropped 3 bases and J dropped 7 bases, with 10 bases sitting between them. Germline V lookup: CDR1 SNHLY, CDR2 FYNNEI. CDR3 size: 13 residues. The CDR3 spells CASSDLQGQPQHF. The CDR3 bases are TGTGCCAGCAGTGATCTACAGGGACAGCCCCAGCATTTT.